These 21 T cell receptor beta chains were sequenced from one sample in a study of CD8+CD57+ T cells in acquired aplastic anemia. All patients picked for sequencing had shown, by flow cytometry, an expansion of CD8+CD57+ cells. TCR beta VDJ and CDR3 were profiled, and genomic DNA was the template. TCRdb itself ran the reads through MiXCR, one entry per CDR3 protein. The profile shows some 200,000 distinct CDR3 sequences, 50% to 70% of them singletons. The sample was sorted CD4+, CD8+, or CD8+CD57+ T cells (not recorded which) from PBMCs. All receptors come from a human donor with aplastic anemia.

The rearrangement links TRBV7-3 to TRBJ2-5, with D unclear. V lost 3 bases and J lost 0, with 11 bases in between. The CDR3 has 15 amino acids. Germline assignment: CDR1 SGHTA and CDR2 FQGTGA. CDR3 DNA: TGTGCCAGCAGCTTGGCCGGGTACTACCAAGAGACCCAGTACTTC. Its translation is CASSLAGYYQETQYF. The full variable domain, its missing parts supplied by reference TRBV7-3 and TRBJ2-5, is GAGVSQTPSNKVTEKGKYVELRCDPISGHTALYWYRQSLGQGPEFLIYFQGTGAADDSGLPNDRFFAVRPEGSVSTLKIQRTERGDSAVYLCASSLAGYYQETQYFGPGTRLLVL.

This clonotype has only a few counts. V usage is TRBV15 and J usage is TRBJ1-1, with D maybe TRBD1 (5 bases). Germline CDR1 reads LNHNV; CDR2 reads YYDKDF (reference sequence). Trimming left V 0 bases short and J 7 bases short, with 12 bases between. The CDR3 is made up of 14 amino acids. This CDR3 is CATSRDNGRGEAFF. DNA of the CDR3: TGTGCCACCAGCAGAGATAACGGGAGGGGTGAAGCTTTCTTT.

The V and J genes are TRBV5-5 and TRBJ2-7; D unresolved. Germline lookup yields CDR1 SGHKS and CDR2 YYEKEE (reference sequence). Trimming shortened V by 0 bases and J by 3 bases, and 10 bases separated the two germline ends. The CDR3 runs 14 residues. The CDR3, as DNA: TGTGCCAGCAGCTTGGTCGAGAGGAGCTACGAGCAGTACTTC. It translates to CASSLVERSYEQYF.

This chain uses TRBV29-1 with TRBJ1-1, with D perhaps matching TRBD1 (6 bases). V was shortened by 5 bases and J by 0 bases, with 10 bases between the two germline ends. The V gene's germline CDR1 is SQVTM and CDR2 ANQGSEA. This CDR3 comprises 13 residues. The CDR3 region is CSVRTALNTEAFF. DNA for the CDR3: TGCAGCGTTCGGACAGCCTTGAACACTGAAGCTTTCTTT.

V gene TRBV7-3 combines with J gene TRBJ2-3, with D possibly matching TRBD2 (5 bases). With 5 bases removed from V and 1 base from J, the gap between germline ends came to 13 bases. The V gene's germline CDR1 is SGHTA and CDR2 FQGTGA. This CDR3 is 15 amino acids long. The CDR3 is CASSQRSARTDTQYF. CDR3 nucleotides: TGTGCCAGCAGCCAGCGGTCCGCACGCACAGATACGCAGTATTTT.

The chain combines TRBV7-8 with TRBJ1-2; D is unresolved. The germline V and J ends were trimmed by 0 bases and 0 bases, with 14 bases remaining between them. CDR3 length: 17 amino acids. From germline, CDR1 is SGHVS and CDR2 FQNEAQ. The CDR3, as DNA: TGTGCCAGCAGCTTAGCCCCCCGGCCCGAAGCTAACTATGGCTACACCTTC. It translates to CASSLAPRPEANYGYTF.

The genes are TRBV15 and TRBJ1-6; D unclear. Germline V gene data show CDR1 as LNHNV and CDR2 as YYDKDF (reference sequence). This CDR3 region has 14 residues. Trimming shortened V by 3 bases and J by 5 bases, and 8 bases separated the two germline ends. CDR3 sequence (DNA): TGTGCCACCAGCAGCCAGACCAATAATTCACCCCTCCACTTT. This translates into CATSSQTNNSPLHF.

The chain couples TRBV24-1 to TRBJ2-1, with D maybe TRBD2 (6 bases). The germline V and J ends were trimmed by 2 bases and 6 bases, with 13 bases remaining between them. The CDR3 totals 15 residues. Germline CDR1 and CDR2: KGHDR and SFDVKD. The CDR3 loop reads CATSDSMGRTNEQFF. The DNA for the CDR3 is TGTGCCACCAGTGATTCGATGGGGAGGACCAATGAGCAGTTCTTC.

This clonotype was recorded only once. This rearrangement joins TRBV7-2 to TRBJ1-2; perhaps TRBD1 as D (5 bases). Germline assignment: CDR1 SGHTA and CDR2 FQGNSA. CDR3 length: 16 amino acids. Trimming removed 2 bases from V and 4 bases from J, with 17 bases in between. The chain's CDR3 is CASSLYYRDLVYGYTF. CDR3 nucleotides: TGTGCCAGCAGCTTATACTACCGGGACTTGGTCTATGGCTACACCTTC. The complete variable domain, with remaining parts taken from reference TRBV7-2 and TRBJ1-2, reads GAGVSQSPSNKVTEKGKDVELRCDPISGHTALYWYRQSLGQGLEFLIYFQGNSAPDKSGLPSDRFSAERTGGSVSTLTIQRTQQEDSAVYLCASSLYYRDLVYGYTFGSGTRLTVV.

The gene calls are TRBV29-1 and TRBJ2-7; TRBD2 aligns across 8 bases. The CDR3 sequence is 14 residues long. V trimming: 4 bases; J trimming: 0 bases; junction bases outside the gene matches: 5. Germline CDR1 and CDR2: SQVTM and ANQGSEA. CDR3 nucleotide sequence: TGCAGCGTTGTGGGCGGGAGGAGCTCCTACGAGCAGTACTTC. It specifies CSVVGGRSSYEQYF.

This chain joins TRBV7-2 and TRBJ1-5; the D is unclear. With 1 base removed from V and 0 bases from J, the gap between germline ends came to 7 bases. Germline values: CDR1 SGHTA, CDR2 FQGNSA. CDR3 length: 15 amino acids. CDR3 in amino acids: CASSLVQDSNQPQHF. The CDR3 nucleotides are TGTGCCAGCAGCTTAGTTCAGGATAGCAATCAGCCCCAGCATTTT.

This sequence joins TRBV24-1 and TRBJ2-1; 10 bases align to TRBD2. The V gene end was trimmed by 4 bases and the J gene end by 2 bases; junction bases not matched to a gene: 4. This CDR3 is built from 16 residues. The germline CDR1 and CDR2 sequences are KGHDR and SFDVKD. CDR3 protein: CATSDLSGRTYNEQFF. CDR3 DNA: TGTGCCACCAGTGACCTTAGCGGGAGGACCTACAATGAGCAGTTCTTC.

The CDR3 sequence is CASSSSQGSTDTQYF. In DNA form, the CDR3 reads TGTGCCAGCAGCTCCTCACAGGGGAGCACAGATACGCAGTATTTT. J is TRBJ2-3 and V is TRBV11-3, with TRBD1 identical over 7 bases. The CDR3 has 15 residues. Germline V gene data show CDR1 as SGHNT and CDR2 as YENEEA. Losses at the gene ends were 4 bases for V and 0 bases for J; bases not matched to a gene: 4.

The V call is TRBV19, the J call TRBJ1-5; no reliable D call. V lost 2 bases to trimming and J lost 4 bases, with 9 bases between them. Germline values: CDR1 LNHDA, CDR2 SQIVND (reference sequence). This CDR3 region has 14 residues. The CDR3, as DNA: TGTGCCAGTAGTATACTACAAGGGAATCAGCCCCAGCATTTT. Residues: CASSILQGNQPQHF. Full variable domain (remainder filled in from reference TRBV19 and TRBJ1-5): DGGITQSPKYLFRKEGQNVTLSCEQNLNHDAMYWYRQDPGQGLRLIYYSQIVNDFQKGDIAEGYSVSREKKESFPLTVTSAQKNPTAFYLCASSILQGNQPQHFGDGTRLSIL.

CDR3 region: CASSYRVAQVPEGYEQYF. For the CDR3, the DNA is TGTGCCAGCAGCTACCGGGTCGCCCAGGTCCCTGAAGGCTACGAGCAGTACTTC. This chain uses TRBV7-9 with TRBJ2-7; D unclear. Trimming removed 4 bases from V and 3 bases from J, with 25 bases in between. The CDR3 extends over 18 amino acids. The germline gives CDR1 SEHNR, CDR2 FQNEAQ (reference sequence).

The V and J genes are TRBV2 and TRBJ1-2; D remains ambiguous. Trimming stripped 0 bases from V and 8 bases from J, with 10 bases between. This CDR3 comprises 13 residues. Germline CDR1 SNHLY, CDR2 FYNNEI. The CDR3 DNA is TGTGCCAGCAGTGAAGCCTACAGATCCGGCTACACCTTC. It translates to CASSEAYRSGYTF. Full variable domain (remainder filled in from reference TRBV2 and TRBJ1-2): EPEVTQTPSHQVTQMGQEVILRCVPISNHLYFYWYRQILGQKVEFLVSFYNNEISEKSEIFDDQFSVERPDGSNFTLKIRSTKLEDSAMYFCASSEAYRSGYTFGSGTRLTVV.

The rearrangement uses TRBV7-8 and TRBJ2-5; D is uncertain. Germline CDR1 reads SGHVS; CDR2 reads FQNEAQ. This CDR3 has 15 amino acids. V was pared by 0 bases and J by 2 bases, with 10 bases between. CDR3 amino acids: CASSLARVQQETQYF. In DNA, the CDR3 is TGTGCCAGCAGCTTAGCGCGTGTACAACAAGAGACCCAGTACTTC.

This clonotype has only a few counts. The chain uses TRBV6-1 and TRBJ1-1; 7 bases are shared with TRBD1. The junction had 18 bases not matched to a gene; V was cut back by 7 bases and J by 4 bases. Germline CDR1 MNHNS, CDR2 SASEGT. The CDR3 extends over 17 amino acids. CDR3 amino acids: CASIGWRPGGFGTEAFF. The CDR3 nucleotides are TGTGCCAGCATAGGGTGGAGGCCAGGGGGGTTTGGCACTGAAGCTTTCTTT.

The V gene is TRBV2, the J gene TRBJ2-1, with 8 nucleotides matching TRBD2. The germline V gene encodes CDR1 SNHLY and CDR2 FYNNEI. This CDR3 comprises 15 residues. V lost 6 bases to trimming and J lost 10 bases; unmatched junction nucleotides: 14. CDR3 sequence: CASRPRGAAKAEQFF. CDR3 sequence (DNA): TGTGCCAGCAGGCCGCGGGGGGCAGCTAAGGCCGAGCAGTTCTTC.

This rearrangement joins TRBV20-1 to TRBJ2-1; D unresolved. Germline CDR1 is DFQATT and CDR2 is SNEGSKA (reference sequence). The CDR3 is made up of 13 amino acids. With 1 base removed from V and 7 bases from J, the gap between germline ends came to 11 bases. The CDR3 loop reads CSARARLTNEQFF. The CDR3 bases are TGCAGTGCTAGAGCCAGGCTGACGAATGAGCAGTTCTTC.

The V and J genes are TRBV4-2 and TRBJ2-7, with a tentative D call TRBD2 (5 bases). The CDR3 loop spans 15 amino acids. Germline V CDR1 and CDR2: LGHNA, YNFKEQ. V lost 0 bases and J lost 0, with 9 bases in between. The CDR3 bases are TGTGCCAGCAGCCAAGAAGAGAGCGGCTCCTACGAGCAGTACTTC. Amino acid sequence: CASSQEESGSYEQYF.